Following are 13 T cell receptor beta chains from one sample sequenced in a study of identical twins. TCRdb redid the calling of the 5' RACE reads with MiXCR, one entry per CDR3 protein. The sample has 1,800,000 or so distinct CDR3 sequences; about 32% are singletons. Sequences were obtained from cord blood. The source is a newborn girl in good health.

A few counts support this clonotype. The gene calls are TRBV9 and TRBJ2-7; 9 nucleotides line up with TRBD2. Trimming cost V 0 bases and J 5 bases; bases outside gene matches: 6. The CDR3 runs to 15 residues. Germline V gene data show CDR1 as SGDLS and CDR2 as YYNGEE. The chain's CDR3 is CASSVEGTSWNEQYF. The DNA of the CDR3 is TGTGCCAGCAGCGTAGAGGGGACTAGCTGGAACGAGCAGTACTTC.

Notes on this clonotype: A much larger clone sits a single nucleotide away, making a read error possible. The chain combines TRBV20-1 with TRBJ2-7, with D possibly being TRBD1 (6 bases). CDR3 size: 12 residues. Germline V lookup: CDR1 DFQATT, CDR2 SNEGSKA (reference sequence). V lost 5 bases to trimming and J lost 0 bases, with 8 bases between them. The CDR3 DNA follows: TGCAGTGCTTGGGACAACTCCTACGAGCAGTACTTC. This codes for CSAWDNSYEQYF.

V usage is TRBV3-1 and J usage is TRBJ1-2; the D gene is possibly TRBD1 (6 bases). CDR1 and CDR2 (germline): LGHDT, YNNKEL (reference sequence). V shed 0 bases and J shed 0 bases, with 17 bases lying between them. CDR3 length: 18 amino acids. CDR3 protein: CASSQDGTGSLANYGYTF. DNA of the CDR3: TGTGCCAGCAGCCAAGATGGAACAGGGAGCCTAGCTAACTATGGCTACACCTTC.

V gene TRBV9 combines with J gene TRBJ2-1; D may correspond to TRBD1 or TRBD2 (5 bases each). The length of the CDR3 is 13 residues. V was cut by 0 bases and J by 6 bases, with 7 bases left in between. Germline V CDR1 and CDR2: SGDLS, YYNGEE. This CDR3 reads CASSVVGTNEQFF. The CDR3 DNA follows: TGTGCCAGCAGCGTAGTTGGGACCAATGAGCAGTTCTTC.

V and J are TRBV20-1 and TRBJ1-5, with D hard to call. CDR3 length: 14 residues. From germline, CDR1 is DFQATT and CDR2 SNEGSKA (reference sequence). The V gene lost 6 bases and the J gene lost 4 bases, with 16 bases spanning the gap. CDR3 coding DNA: TGCAGTGCCCCAGCTTACGGAACTAATCAGCCCCAGCATTTT. Its translation is CSAPAYGTNQPQHF.

Concerning this clonotype: A much larger clone lies a single base off, so this may be a read error. The chain has TRBV3-1 and TRBJ1-1; 11 nucleotides match TRBD1. The ends lost 0 bases at V and 4 bases at J; junction bases unmatched: 1. Germline CDR1 is LGHDT and CDR2 is YNNKEL (reference sequence). This CDR3 region has 15 residues. The CDR3: CASSQEGTGGTEAFF. The CDR3 region has the DNA TGTGCCAGCAGCCAAGAGGGGACAGGGGGCACTGAAGCTTTCTTT.

The chain couples TRBV29-1 to TRBJ2-7; D not certain. The CDR3 spans 13 residues. Germline V gene sequence: CDR1 SQVTM, CDR2 ANQGSEA. The V end lost 5 bases, the J end lost 5 bases, and 16 bases lay between the germline ends. CDR3 protein: CSVRGPGPHEQYF. The CDR3 coding sequence is TGCAGCGTTCGAGGCCCCGGGCCCCACGAGCAGTACTTC.

This clonotype was counted ten times or more. V gene TRBV6-2 or TRBV6-3 combines with J gene TRBJ2-3; 7 bases agree with TRBD2. Germline V gene lookup returns CDR1 MNHEY and CDR2 SVGEGT. V lost 8 bases, J lost 1 base, and 3 bases stayed unmatched. The CDR3 runs 13 residues. The CDR3 region is CASLLAGTDTQYF. The CDR3 DNA is TGTGCCAGCCTGCTAGCGGGCACAGATACGCAGTATTTT.

The chain couples TRBV5-5 to TRBJ1-2; D not resolved. V lost 0 bases and J 3 bases, leaving 15 bases between the germline ends. The CDR3 has 16 amino acids. Germline V lookup: CDR1 SGHKS, CDR2 YYEKEE (reference sequence). CDR3 coding DNA: TGTGCCAGCAGCTTGGATCCTCCCCCGGCGGACTATGGCTACACCTTC. It encodes CASSLDPPPADYGYTF.

The chain employs TRBV11-1 and TRBJ1-6; 7 bases map to TRBD1. This CDR3 is 22 amino acids long. Germline-derived CDR1 and CDR2 are SGHAT and FQDESV (reference sequence). V lost 3 bases, J lost 8 bases, and 28 bases stayed unmatched. CDR3 loop: CASSFTYPTRTGPGKEYSPLHF. In DNA form, the CDR3 reads TGTGCCAGCAGCTTTACGTACCCAACTAGGACAGGCCCGGGCAAGGAATATTCACCCCTCCACTTT.

This clonotype was observed many times. This chain links TRBV5-1 with TRBJ2-3, with TRBD2 identical over 8 bases. The ends lost 5 bases at V and 0 bases at J; junction bases unmatched: 2. In germline, CDR1 is SGHRS, CDR2 YFSETQ. The length of the CDR3 is 14 residues. Here the CDR3 reads CASRSGSSTDTQYF. In DNA form, the CDR3 reads TGCGCCAGCAGGAGCGGGAGTAGCACAGATACGCAGTATTTT.

This clonotype was counted a few times. This chain uses TRBV4-1 with TRBJ2-1; a weak D match, TRBD2 (5 bases). Per germline, CDR1 MGHRA and CDR2 YSYEKL. The CDR3 has 15 amino acids. V lost 4 bases and J 8 bases, leaving 18 bases between the germline ends. CDR3 amino acids: CASSPLTRLGDEQFF. CDR3 in DNA: TGCGCCAGCAGCCCCCTGACAAGGCTCGGGGATGAGCAGTTCTTC.

The V gene is TRBV29-1, the J gene TRBJ2-5, with D possibly being TRBD1 (7 bases). The end of the DNA is better explained by TRBJ2-7, so the J call may be wrong. The CDR3 has 13 residues. Per the germline V gene, CDR1 is SQVTM and CDR2 is ANQGSEA. The CDR3 DNA sequence: TGCAACTTTAGGGACAGCGCGGGGTACGAGCAGTACTTC. This sequence encodes CNFRDSAGYEQYF.